Included here is one T cell receptor beta chain sequence, with context. Antigen specificity is unknown. Use of 60 Vbeta and 13 Jbeta primers characterized the PCR. Measured with immunoSEQ multiplex PCR; TCRdb has only the in-frame clones, and not every one. The sample consists of 140,000 to 150,000 clones, 82% of them appearing once. These data are taken from a study of cytomegalovirus exposure and HLA in healthy donors. General study findings and limits: A later analysis reportedly identified an Asian-associated ancestry cluster as carrying fewer N-insertions than the roughly 720-donor mean.

Germline V gene sequence: CDR1 SGHRS, CDR2 YFSETQ. J was trimmed by 2 bases and V by 4 bases; bases with no gene match: 7. This CDR3 has 15 residues. The receptor was derived from a male donor in good health and CMV-seronegative. Sequenced sample: PBMCs. The chain has TRBV5-1 and TRBJ2-5, with 8 bases aligning to TRBD2. The CDR3 loop is CASSPGGAPQETQYF. In DNA form, the CDR3 reads TGCGCCAGCAGCCCCGGGGGGGCGCCTCAAGAGACCCAGTACTTC.